The sequence of this T cell receptor beta chain was determined in a study of vaccination and CD4 T cells after COVID-19. Cultured CD4+ T-cell DNA underwent Oncomine TCR Beta short-read sequencing. TCRdb recomputed calls from the PCR reads with MiXCR, one row per CDR3 protein. The table lists some 22,000 distinct CDR3 sequences, under 70% of them singletons. Treatment indicated: approximately 9-day PBMC culture with coronavirus spike peptide pools or control peptides (ViraFEST assay). With V trimmed by 6 bases and J by 3 bases, 8 bases remained unmatched. Germline CDR1 and CDR2: DFQATT and SNEGSKA (reference sequence). The CDR3 contains 13 residues. Remarks on this clonotype: Its target is not known.

Specimen: CD4+ T cells from blood, cultured in vitro. The sequence was obtained from a human donor who had recovered from COVID-19. The chain has TRBV20-1 and TRBJ2-7; 7 bases agree with TRBD1. The CDR3 loop reads CSAPGQLFYEQYF. In DNA form, the CDR3 reads TGCAGTGCCCCGGGACAGCTGTTCTACGAGCAGTACTTC.